This note documents a single TCR beta chain sequence. Its antigen is not identified. Investigators amplified TCR beta CDR3 regions from RNA transcripts. The first round was an RT-PCR with HTBI primers, and the second round was a multiplex PCR. Via MiXCR, TCRdb re-called the multiplex PCR reads, giving one row per CDR3 protein. The sample has about 620,000 distinct CDR3 sequences; approximately 22% are singletons. With 8 bases removed from V and 7 bases from J, the gap between germline ends came to 11 bases. The CDR3 sequence is 11 residues long. This specimen comes from a study of Graves' ophthalmopathy and Graves' hyperthyroidism. Study information: Specimen type is peripheral blood, obtained at initial diagnosis before any treatment.

Study-level findings and limits: Ophthalmopathy progression was predicted with 55% to 71% sensitivity and about 72% specificity.

Newly diagnosed, the hyperthyroidism patients had under 2 months' duration and were aged 18 to 65. Patients were excluded if they had other autoimmune diseases or uncontrolled infections, and likewise if pregnancy or lactation applied. The genes are TRBV12-3 or TRBV12-4 and TRBJ2-5; D not certain. Sequenced material: peripheral blood. This TCR derives from a woman between 18 and 29 years old with stable Graves' hyperthyroidism. Some clones in this sample may be carry-over from other donors' samples. In nucleotides, the CDR3 is TGTGCCAGCTTTCCCCGTGGGACCCAGTACTTC. This translates into CASFPRGTQYF.